The next 10 T cell receptor beta chains were all read from a single sample in a study of blood T cells in healthy people across ages. Next came a second PCR, run for about 6 to 12 cycles, which used a sample-barcoded 5' primer along with a J-beta primer mix. In TCRdb, the 5' RACE reads were re-called with MiXCR into one record per CDR3 protein. The sample yields 1.5 million to 2 million distinct CDR3 sequences, about 49% seen once. Sample: blood. The receptors come from a woman in her 40s in good health.

A few counts support this clonotype. This chain links TRBV5-1 with TRBJ1-1; possible D gene TRBD1, 5 bases. The CDR3 contains 13 residues. Trimming pared 4 bases from V and 11 bases from J, leaving 18 bases between. Germline lookup yields CDR1 SGHRS and CDR2 YFSETQ. The CDR3 is CASSRTDGRDAFF. DNA for the CDR3: TGCGCCAGCAGCCGCACAGACGGTCGGGACGCTTTCTTT.

V usage is TRBV29-1 and J usage is TRBJ2-7; the match to TRBD1 covers 9 bases. This CDR3 has 14 residues. J was trimmed by 5 bases and V by 3 bases; bases with no gene match: 8. Germline V lookup: CDR1 SQVTM, CDR2 ANQGSEA. The CDR3 nucleotides read TGCAGCGTTGAGGACAGGGGCCTCGGGCACGAGCAGTACTTC. Protein sequence: CSVEDRGLGHEQYF.

This clonotype has more than one count but fewer than ten. The V and J genes are TRBV20-1 and TRBJ2-5; TRBD1 might be the D (5 bases). V gave up 5 bases and J gave up 3 bases, with 13 bases separating them. The CDR3 loop spans 13 amino acids. Germline V gene lookup returns CDR1 DFQATT and CDR2 SNEGSKA (reference sequence). The CDR3 is CSAGPTVEETQYF. In DNA form, the CDR3 reads TGCAGTGCTGGCCCGACAGTAGAAGAGACCCAGTACTTC.

This clonotype showed up just a few times. V and J are TRBV29-1 and TRBJ2-7, with 7 bases fitting TRBD1. Germline V gives CDR1 SQVTM, CDR2 ANQGSEA. Trimming removed 4 bases from V and 2 bases from J; junction bases left unmatched: 2. The CDR3 has 12 residues. The CDR3 DNA sequence: TGCAGCGTTGTAGGGGGCGCCTACGAGCAGTACTTC. Encoded protein: CSVVGGAYEQYF.

The genes are TRBV7-2 and TRBJ2-3; 7 bases line up with TRBD1. Per the germline V gene, CDR1 is SGHTA and CDR2 is FQGNSA. Losses at the gene ends were 1 base for V and 3 bases for J; bases not matched to a gene: 4. This CDR3 region has 15 residues. The CDR3 DNA follows: TGTGCCAGCAGCTTAGTCAGGGGGAAGACAGATACGCAGTATTTT. Translating it yields CASSLVRGKTDTQYF.

The chain links TRBV29-1 to TRBJ2-5; D call uncertain. CDR1 SQVTM and CDR2 ANQGSEA come from the germline V gene. Trimming shortened V by 0 bases and J by 7 bases, and 12 bases separated the two germline ends. The CDR3 is 13 amino acids. The CDR3 DNA reads TGCAGCGTTGAAGATGGATTTCGCGGGACCCAGTACTTC. As protein: CSVEDGFRGTQYF.

This chain connects TRBV21-1 to TRBJ2-5; TRBD1, as called in the table, went unchecked against the DNA. TRBV21-1 is termed a pseudogene. There are 13 residues in the CDR3. CDR3 protein: CATLGVQKETQYF. CDR3 DNA: TGTGCCACCTTAGGGGTCCAAAAAGAGACCCAGTACTTC.

CDR3 in DNA: TGTGCCAGCGGGGTGAGCATTCAGTACTTC. The encoded protein is CASGVSIQYF. The chain recombines TRBV6-2 or TRBV6-3 with TRBJ2-4; D is unclear. The CDR3 spans 10 residues. Germline assignment: CDR1 MNHEY and CDR2 SVGEGT. V lost 8 bases and J lost 9, with 8 bases in between.

The rearrangement joins TRBV6-5 to TRBJ2-5, with 7 nucleotides matching TRBD2. Germline V gene data show CDR1 as MNHEY and CDR2 as SVGAGI. This CDR3 has 17 amino acids. J was trimmed by 3 bases and V by 4 bases; bases with no gene match: 14. The CDR3 loop reads CASSSAGPGTTEETQYF. The CDR3, as DNA: TGTGCCAGCAGTTCAGCCGGGCCCGGGACTACCGAAGAGACCCAGTACTTC.

The rearrangement links TRBV10-3 to TRBJ2-3; 10 positions match TRBD2. The germline gives CDR1 ENHRY, CDR2 SYGVKD. Trimming took 5 bases from V and 2 from J; bases not matched to a gene: 7. The CDR3 is 16 residues long. For the CDR3, the DNA is TGTGCCATCAGTAAAACACTAGCGGGGTTCACAGATACGCAGTATTTT. Translation gives CAISKTLAGFTDTQYF.